This is a list of T cell receptor beta chains from one sample in a study of human CD8 memory T cell subsets. TCRdb reprocessed the 5' RACE reads and stores each CDR3 protein as one record, lacking DNA. Here the sample table reports 15,000 to 20,000 distinct CDR3 sequences. The specimen was CD8+ stem-like memory T cells (TSCM and TCM) sorted from PBMCs. These receptors were obtained from a human donor in good health. Both conserved end residues are part of each CDR3. Fields, in order: V gene, clone size, J gene, CDR3 protein. Size tells how often a clone was seen (once, few, many) or the class of an expanded clone, and some rows leave it out.

V gene: TRBV7-9
clone size: NA
J gene: TRBJ2-3
CDR3 protein: CASSDTGVRADTQYF

V gene: TRBV28
clone size: medium-sized
J gene: TRBJ2-4
CDR3 protein: CASSFLEEALAKNIQYF

V gene: TRBV4-1
clone size: NA
J gene: TRBJ2-5
CDR3 protein: CASSPQRGAETQYF

V gene: TRBV12-3/TRBV12-4
clone size: NA
J gene: TRBJ1-1
CDR3 protein: CASSFNGGNTEAFF

V gene: TRBV21-1
clone size: NA
J gene: TRBJ2-3
CDR3 protein: CASSWRMSSTDTQYF

V gene: TRBV28
clone size: NA
J gene: TRBJ2-7
CDR3 protein: CASSLNPRVEGQGTSKQYF

V gene: TRBV28
clone size: NA
J gene: TRBJ1-5
CDR3 protein: CASSFIRGRQPQHF

V gene: TRBV6-5
clone size: NA
J gene: TRBJ2-7
CDR3 protein: CASSYSPGGYEQYF

V gene: TRBV9
clone size: NA
J gene: TRBJ2-7
CDR3 protein: CASSVEGDETYEQYF

V gene: TRBV29-1
clone size: medium-sized
J gene: TRBJ2-5
CDR3 protein: CSVGSSSGGAIETQYF

V gene: TRBV20-1
clone size: NA
J gene: TRBJ2-1
CDR3 protein: CSANRGSGEQFF

V gene: TRBV7-6
clone size: NA
J gene: TRBJ2-1
CDR3 protein: CASSLEGWGNEQFF

V gene: TRBV6-2/TRBV6-3
clone size: medium-sized
J gene: TRBJ2-1
CDR3 protein: CASLLREFDEQFF

V gene: TRBV6-1
clone size: NA
J gene: TRBJ2-1
CDR3 protein: CASSEGTSGDLEQFF

V gene: TRBV28
clone size: medium-sized
J gene: TRBJ2-7
CDR3 protein: CASNPRDRGRDEQYF

V gene: TRBV6-2/TRBV6-3
clone size: NA
J gene: TRBJ2-6
CDR3 protein: CASNVLSSGANVLTF

V gene: TRBV24-1
clone size: NA
J gene: TRBJ2-5
CDR3 protein: CATSDLRTGAHKETQYF

V gene: TRBV11-3
clone size: NA
J gene: TRBJ2-7
CDR3 protein: CASSAGNADEQYF

V gene: TRBV15
clone size: NA
J gene: TRBJ2-1
CDR3 protein: CATSIAGTSSYNEQFF

V gene: TRBV29-1
clone size: NA
J gene: TRBJ2-7
CDR3 protein: CSVGTSGYEQYF

V gene: TRBV5-1
clone size: NA
J gene: TRBJ1-5
CDR3 protein: CASSSSGTQPQHF

V gene: TRBV4-1
clone size: NA
J gene: TRBJ1-1
CDR3 protein: CASSQGDTEAFF

V gene: TRBV5-5
clone size: NA
J gene: TRBJ1-1
CDR3 protein: CASSLRGQTNTEAFF

V gene: TRBV19
clone size: NA
J gene: TRBJ2-5
CDR3 protein: CASSIGIGEETQYF

V gene: TRBV20-1
clone size: medium-sized
J gene: TRBJ1-2
CDR3 protein: CSASSGIDYGYTF

V gene: TRBV6-2/TRBV6-3
clone size: NA
J gene: TRBJ1-2
CDR3 protein: CASSSAGYYGYTF

V gene: TRBV5-1
clone size: NA
J gene: TRBJ2-7
CDR3 protein: CASNPTTGGDVYEQYF

V gene: TRBV7-9
clone size: NA
J gene: TRBJ2-7
CDR3 protein: CASSPGSYEQYF

V gene: TRBV20-1
clone size: NA
J gene: TRBJ2-7
CDR3 protein: CSARDRATLDYEQYF

V gene: TRBV27
clone size: NA
J gene: TRBJ2-1
CDR3 protein: CASTKGASGYNEQFF

V gene: TRBV5-4
clone size: NA
J gene: TRBJ2-2
CDR3 protein: CASSSGTDNTGELFF

V gene: TRBV12-3/TRBV12-4
clone size: NA
J gene: TRBJ2-2
CDR3 protein: CASSLGWTYANTGELFF

V gene: TRBV7-9
clone size: NA
J gene: TRBJ1-2
CDR3 protein: CASSPGLDYGYTF

V gene: TRBV5-4
clone size: NA
J gene: TRBJ2-1
CDR3 protein: CASSFPDNYNEQFF

V gene: TRBV29-1
clone size: NA
J gene: TRBJ1-1
CDR3 protein: CSVDYGTEAFF

V gene: TRBV5-1
clone size: NA
J gene: TRBJ1-1
CDR3 protein: CASSLWGRVDTEAFF

V gene: TRBV6-5
clone size: NA
J gene: TRBJ2-3
CDR3 protein: CASSYSSGPFTDTQYF

V gene: TRBV28
clone size: medium-sized
J gene: TRBJ1-1
CDR3 protein: CASSPWGGGTEAFF

V gene: TRBV3-1
clone size: NA
J gene: TRBJ1-2
CDR3 protein: CASSQGLSSGDYTF

V gene: TRBV5-6
clone size: NA
J gene: TRBJ2-4
CDR3 protein: CASSLAGAKNIQYF

V gene: TRBV20-1
clone size: NA
J gene: TRBJ2-4
CDR3 protein: CSAIKPGTSGKNIQYF

V gene: TRBV7-2
clone size: NA
J gene: TRBJ2-5
CDR3 protein: CASSLYISTGETQYF

V gene: TRBV3-1
clone size: NA
J gene: TRBJ1-4
CDR3 protein: CASSQRRATNEKLFF

V gene: TRBV7-9
clone size: NA
J gene: TRBJ2-3
CDR3 protein: CASSLGMDTQYF

V gene: TRBV9
clone size: NA
J gene: TRBJ2-7
CDR3 protein: CASSVEGSNYEQYF